The 26 T cell receptor beta chains reported below all come from one sample, sequenced in a study of blood T cell repertoires in COVID-19. Profiling relied on immunoSEQ multiplex PCR, and the TCRdb table lists in-frame clones only, not all of them. The sample records fewer than 300,000 clones, approximately 90% being singletons. What was sequenced was peripheral blood. All receptors derive from a man aged 25 to 45 with acute or convalescent COVID-19.

This clone was counted a few times. The rearrangement joins TRBV19 to TRBJ2-5; 7 bases are shared with TRBD1. The J segment lost 2 bases and the V segment lost 6 bases, leaving 9 bases of the junction unmatched. The germline gives CDR1 LNHDA, CDR2 SQIVND (reference sequence). This CDR3 comprises 15 residues. CDR3 sequence reads: CASSHRQGGQETQYF. The CDR3 coding sequence is TGTGCCAGTAGCCACCGACAGGGCGGTCAAGAGACCCAGTACTTC.

The genes are TRBV27 and TRBJ2-5, with 9 bases matching TRBD1. This CDR3 is 18 amino acids long. Germline-derived CDR1 and CDR2 are MNHEY and SMNVEV (reference sequence). V shed 5 bases and J 1 base; nucleotides not matched to a gene: 14. This CDR3 reads CASSHTMRQGGPQETQYF. CDR3 DNA sequence: TGTGCCAGCAGTCATACGATGAGACAGGGGGGACCCCAAGAGACCCAGTACTTC.

This chain links TRBV9 with TRBJ2-1; 11 bases agree with TRBD2. The CDR3 runs 16 residues. With V trimmed by 3 bases and J by 4 bases, 6 bases remained unmatched. CDR1 and CDR2 from the germline V gene are SGDLS and YYNGEE. CDR3 in DNA: TGTGCCAGCAGCGGAACTAGCGGGGGCTTGTACAATGAGCAGTTCTTC. Protein sequence: CASSGTSGGLYNEQFF. Using reference TRBV9 and TRBJ2-1 for the parts outside the CDR3, the full variable domain is DSGVTQTPKHLITATGQRVTLRCSPRSGDLSVYWYQQSLDQGLQFLIQYYNGEERAKGNILERFSAQQFPDLHSELNLSSLELGDSALYFCASSGTSGGLYNEQFFGPGTRLTVL.

The V call is TRBV9, the J call TRBJ1-2; 7 nucleotides match TRBD1. Germline CDR1 is SGDLS and CDR2 is YYNGEE. J was trimmed by 1 base and V by 0 bases; bases with no gene match: 0. The CDR3 totals 14 residues. In DNA form, the CDR3 reads TGTGCCAGCAGCGTAGGACAGGGTAACTATGGCTACACCTTC. Amino acid sequence: CASSVGQGNYGYTF.

This clone was observed a handful of times. The V gene is TRBV5-1, the J gene TRBJ2-2; D is possibly TRBD1 (6 bases). The CDR3 is 16 amino acids. Trimming stripped 4 bases from V and 0 bases from J, with 13 bases between. Germline V gives CDR1 SGHRS, CDR2 YFSETQ. Here the CDR3 DNA reads TGCGCCAGCAGCCCTTCCGGGACACCGAACACCGGGGAGCTGTTTTTT. This translates into CASSPSGTPNTGELFF.

The gene calls are TRBV5-4 and TRBJ1-2; D ambiguous. Germline V CDR1 and CDR2: SGHNT, YYREEE (reference sequence). The CDR3 covers 13 residues. Trimming pared 0 bases from V and 6 bases from J, leaving 9 bases between. The CDR3 is CASSLAGVNGYTF. The CDR3 bases are TGTGCCAGCAGCTTGGCAGGCGTGAATGGCTACACCTTC. The full variable domain, rest sourced from reference TRBV5-4 and TRBJ1-2, is ETGVTQSPTHLIKTRGQQVTLRCSSQSGHNTVSWYQQALGQGPQFIFQYYREEENGRGNFPPRFSGLQFPNYSSELNVNALELDDSALYLCASSLAGVNGYTFGSGTRLTVV.

The genes are TRBV5-8 and TRBJ1-4, with a tentative D call TRBD1 (5 bases). Trimming removed 5 bases from V and 0 bases from J, with 11 bases in between. The CDR3 extends over 15 amino acids. Per the germline V gene, CDR1 is SGHTS and CDR2 is YDEGEE. The CDR3, as DNA: TGTGCCAGCAGAGAAGACAGAGCAACTAATGAAAAACTGTTTTTT. Translated, it gives CASREDRATNEKLFF.

The chain combines TRBV7-2 with TRBJ1-2; 7 bases map to TRBD1. Germline values: CDR1 SGHTA, CDR2 FQGNSA. The CDR3 runs 16 residues. Losses at the gene ends were 4 bases for V and 2 bases for J; bases not matched to a gene: 10. The CDR3 loop is CASSYKDRERNYGYTF. In nucleotides, the CDR3 is TGTGCCAGCAGCTATAAAGACAGGGAAAGAAACTATGGCTACACCTTC.

The CDR3: CATPGSTGLNSPLHF. For the CDR3, the DNA is TGTGCCACCCCCGGGTCCACCGGCCTGAATTCACCCCTCCACTTT. The chain couples TRBV28 to TRBJ1-6; D uncertain. CDR1 and CDR2 (germline): MDHEN, SYDVKM. The CDR3 loop spans 15 amino acids. Trimming removed 10 bases from V and 7 bases from J, with 20 bases in between.

This rearrangement joins TRBV2 to TRBJ1-2; the D is unclear. CDR3 length: 12 amino acids. CDR1 is SNHLY, CDR2 FYNNEI, per germline. The V end was cut by 4 bases, the J end by 8 bases, with 11 bases between. The CDR3 DNA sequence: TGTGCCAGCAGTGGAGAGAGGGTAGGCTACACCTTC. Its translation is CASSGERVGYTF.

The V call is TRBV30, the J call TRBJ1-5, with D possibly being TRBD1 (5 bases). Trimming cost V 5 bases and J 9 bases, with 20 bases left between them. The CDR3 extends over 14 amino acids. Germline V gives CDR1 GTSNPN, CDR2 SVGIG (reference sequence). This chain's CDR3 is CAWSEPAGYTPQHF. CDR3 in DNA: TGTGCCTGGTCCGAACCAGCAGGGTATACGCCCCAGCATTTT. Together with reference TRBV30 and TRBJ1-5, the CDR3 gives the full variable domain: SQTIHQWPATLVQPVGSPLSLECTVEGTSNPNLYWYRQAAGRGLQLLFYSVGIGQISSEVPQNLSASRPQDRQFILSSKKLLLSDSGFYLCAWSEPAGYTPQHFGDGTRLSIL.

The V gene is TRBV7-3, the J gene TRBJ2-1; TRBD2 matches 14 bases. The CDR3 spans 14 residues. V was pared by 5 bases and J by 14 bases, with 8 bases of the junction left unmatched. Germline V gene sequence: CDR1 SGHTA, CDR2 FQGTGA. In nucleotides, the CDR3 is TGTGCCAGCAGCCCAGGACTAGCGGGGGGCGAGGAGTTCTTC. Its protein is CASSPGLAGGEEFF.

This sequence joins TRBV18 and TRBJ1-1, with 11 nucleotides matching TRBD1. This CDR3 contains 16 residues. V shed 1 base, J shed 5 bases, and the junction held 6 bases outside the gene matches. The germline gives CDR1 KGHSH, CDR2 LQKENI. The CDR3 reads CASSPRTGGSDTEAFF. The CDR3 bases are TGTGCCAGCTCACCACGGACAGGGGGCTCGGATACTGAAGCTTTCTTT.

The chain carries TRBV19 and TRBJ2-1; D gene uncertain. CDR3 length equals 14 residues. Trimming took off 6 bases at V and 0 bases at J, with 9 bases between the two ends. Germline V gives CDR1 LNHDA, CDR2 SQIVND (reference sequence). CDR3 region: CASRTSSSYNEQFF. DNA of the CDR3: TGTGCCAGTAGGACTTCGAGCTCCTACAATGAGCAGTTCTTC.

The chain couples TRBV6-6 to TRBJ2-2; D might be TRBD2 (5 bases). V was pared by 10 bases and J by 3 bases, with 12 bases between. Germline V gene lookup returns CDR1 MNHNY and CDR2 SVGAGI (reference sequence). The CDR3 covers 13 residues. CDR3 DNA: TGTGCCACCAAGATGGGAGACACCGGGGAGCTGTTTTTT. This gives the protein CATKMGDTGELFF.

The chain couples TRBV24-1 to TRBJ2-5; no clear D gene. In germline, CDR1 is KGHDR, CDR2 SFDVKD. The length of the CDR3 is 11 residues. V dropped 2 bases and J dropped 6 bases, with 3 bases sitting between them. The CDR3 bases are TGTGCCACCAGTGATTCTCAGACCCAGTACTTC. It codes for CATSDSQTQYF.

This chain links TRBV5-5 with TRBJ1-5; 11 bases are a match to TRBD1. With 4 bases clipped from V and 7 bases from J, the junction kept 7 bases outside the gene matches. CDR1 SGHKS and CDR2 YYEKEE come from the germline V gene (reference sequence). The CDR3 consists of 15 residues. The CDR3 reads CASSTRTGGSQPQHF. CDR3 coding DNA: TGTGCCAGCAGCACCCGGACAGGGGGCTCCCAGCCCCAGCATTTT.

This chain uses TRBV2 with TRBJ1-2; possible D gene TRBD1, 6 bases. The ends were cut back, 6 bases at V and 7 bases at J, with 15 bases in the middle. CDR3 length: 13 residues. Germline-derived CDR1 and CDR2 are SNHLY and FYNNEI. CDR3 in DNA: TGTGCCAGCAGAGATACAGGGTGGGCTGGCTACACCTTC. Encoded protein: CASRDTGWAGYTF.

The CDR3 sequence is CASSLGVVGTANEKLFF. DNA for the CDR3: TGCGCCAGCAGCTTGGGGGTCGTCGGGACAGCTAATGAAAAACTGTTTTTT. The gene calls are TRBV5-1 and TRBJ1-4, with 7 bases matching TRBD1. In germline, CDR1 is SGHRS, CDR2 YFSETQ. The CDR3 is 17 residues long. Trimming removed 0 bases from V and 3 bases from J; junction bases left unmatched: 8.

This chain joins TRBV11-1 and TRBJ1-1; no reliable D call. Trimming took 3 bases from V and 0 from J, leaving 14 bases between them. The germline CDR1 and CDR2 sequences are SGHAT and FQDESV (reference sequence). CDR3 length: 16 amino acids. The CDR3 loop reads CASSFGTTNMNTEAFF. The CDR3 DNA reads TGTGCCAGCAGCTTCGGAACTACAAACATGAACACTGAAGCTTTCTTT.

The chain uses TRBV21-1 and TRBJ1-1; the table's TRBD1 call for D was not verified on the DNA. TRBV21-1 is shown as a pseudogene. The CDR3 length is 13 residues. In nucleotides, the CDR3 is TGTGCCAGCAGCGCCCAGGGGGGAACTGAAGCTTTCTTT. It encodes CASSAQGGTEAFF.

The chain carries TRBV2 and TRBJ2-4; possibly TRBD2 for D (7 bases). This CDR3 region has 15 residues. V was clipped by 6 bases and J by 2 bases, with 14 bases between them. CDR1 and CDR2 from the germline V gene are SNHLY and FYNNEI. CDR3 protein: CASSPRGGPKNIQYF. The CDR3 bases are TGTGCCAGCAGCCCGAGGGGGGGTCCCAAAAACATTCAGTACTTC. Using reference TRBV2 and TRBJ2-4 for the parts outside the CDR3, the full variable domain is EPEVTQTPSHQVTQMGQEVILRCVPISNHLYFYWYRQILGQKVEFLVSFYNNEISEKSEIFDDQFSVERPDGSNFTLKIRSTKLEDSAMYFCASSPRGGPKNIQYFGAGTRLSVL.

This chain joins TRBV11-2 and TRBJ1-1; 9 bases are shared with TRBD1. This CDR3 region has 13 residues. Germline CDR1 SGHAT, CDR2 FQNNGV. Trimming cost V 4 bases and J 7 bases; bases outside gene matches: 4. The CDR3 loop is CASSWDREGEAFF. The CDR3 DNA sequence: TGTGCCAGCAGCTGGGACAGGGAGGGTGAAGCTTTCTTT.

At least ten counts were recorded for this clone. The genes are TRBV18 and TRBJ1-6; D possibly corresponds to TRBD1 (6 bases). The CDR3 loop spans 14 amino acids. Trimming pared 4 bases from V and 10 bases from J, leaving 14 bases between. Germline assignment: CDR1 KGHSH and CDR2 LQKENI. The CDR3 spells CASSRSGERSPLHF. The CDR3 nucleotides read TGTGCCAGCTCACGTTCAGGGGAACGATCACCCCTCCACTTT. Combining the CDR3 with reference TRBV18 and TRBJ1-6 gives the whole variable domain NAGVMQNPRHLVRRRGQEARLRCSPMKGHSHVYWYRQLPEEGLKFMVYLQKENIIDESGMPKERFSAEFPKEGPSILRIQQVVRGDSAAYFCASSRSGERSPLHFGNGTRLTVT.

The rearrangement uses TRBV30 and TRBJ2-1, with 9 bases matching TRBD2. V lost 4 bases, J lost 6 bases, and 10 bases stayed unmatched. Germline V gives CDR1 GTSNPN, CDR2 SVGIG (reference sequence). CDR3 size: 15 residues. The CDR3 is CAWTPGGGGTNEQFF. DNA of the CDR3: TGTGCCTGGACCCCCGGCGGGGGGGGGACCAATGAGCAGTTCTTC.

This clone was picked up one time. V usage is TRBV7-9 and J usage is TRBJ1-4; D gene uncertain. Germline CDR1 is SEHNR and CDR2 is FQNEAQ (reference sequence). This CDR3 spans 15 amino acids. Trimming removed 5 bases from V and 0 bases from J, with 10 bases in between. CDR3 DNA: TGTGCCAGCAGCCTCCTCGGGACAACTAATGAAAAACTGTTTTTT. Encoded protein: CASSLLGTTNEKLFF. Full variable domain (missing parts from reference TRBV7-9 and TRBJ1-4): DTGVSQNPRHKITKRGQNVTFRCDPISEHNRLYWYRQTLGQGPEFLTYFQNEAQLEKSRLLSDRFSAERPKGSFSTLEIQRTEQGDSAMYLCASSLLGTTNEKLFFGSGTQLSVL.